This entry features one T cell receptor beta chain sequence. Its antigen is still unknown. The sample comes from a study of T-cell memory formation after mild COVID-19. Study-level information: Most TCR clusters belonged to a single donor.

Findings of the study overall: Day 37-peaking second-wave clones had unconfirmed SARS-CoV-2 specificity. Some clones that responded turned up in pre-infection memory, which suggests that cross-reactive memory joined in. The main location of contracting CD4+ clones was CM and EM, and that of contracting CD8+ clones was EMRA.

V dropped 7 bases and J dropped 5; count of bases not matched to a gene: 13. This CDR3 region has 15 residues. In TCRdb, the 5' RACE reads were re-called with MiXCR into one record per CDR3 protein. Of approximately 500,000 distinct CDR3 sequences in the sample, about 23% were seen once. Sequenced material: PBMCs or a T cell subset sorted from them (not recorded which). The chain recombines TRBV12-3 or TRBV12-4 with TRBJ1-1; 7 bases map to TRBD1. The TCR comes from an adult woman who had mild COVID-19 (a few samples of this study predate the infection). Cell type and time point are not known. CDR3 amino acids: CASNLLQGRRTEAFF. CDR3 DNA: TGTGCCAGCAACCTCCTACAGGGGCGAAGGACTGAAGCTTTCTTT.